This T cell receptor (delta chain) is drawn from a study of gamma-delta chains in newborns, infants, children. Overall study context: Microbial exposure reportedly drives polyclonal innate γδ T cell expansion after birth.

TCRdb processed the reads again with the CATT caller. The table includes approximately 5,000 delta-chain clones, roughly 5.1% detected once. Germline V CDR1 and CDR2: GEAIGNYY, EKD. CDR3 length equals 18 residues. In the case of this clone: TCRdb and the translated DNA give different amino acids at residue 15; the protein presented here is the one translated from the DNA.

The chain is built from TRDV2 and TRDJ3; TRDD3 agrees at 9 bases. The source material was blood. The TCR was taken from a child who was a newborn, infant or young child, either healthy, febrile or measles-vaccinated (not recorded which). CDR3 DNA sequence: TGTGCCTGTGACGCCCTTGAAGGGGGATACCGGGACACCCGACGGATGTTTTTC. Translating gives CACDALEGGYRDTRRMFF.